Each of the 18 T cell receptor beta chains below was sequenced from the same sample in a study of blood T cell repertoires in COVID-19. Data came from immunoSEQ multiplex PCR; TCRdb stores just in-frame clones and leaves some out. Among approximately 200,000 clones, around four fifths were seen once, and the ten largest hold 6.9%. Sequenced material: peripheral blood. The receptors shown here come from a human donor with acute or convalescent COVID-19. The donor label of this sample is uncertain.

The chain recombines TRBV15 with TRBJ2-7, with D uncertain. CDR1 LNHNV and CDR2 YYDKDF come from the germline V gene (reference sequence). V was clipped by 0 bases and J by 3 bases, with 9 bases between them. The CDR3 is made up of 14 amino acids. The CDR3 DNA is TGTGCCACCAGCAGAGATCTGGGCAGCTACGAGCAGTACTTC. Encoded protein: CATSRDLGSYEQYF.

The chain couples TRBV6-5 to TRBJ1-6, with D possibly matching TRBD1 (6 bases). The CDR3 is 15 amino acids. V was shortened by 6 bases and J by 0 bases, with 9 bases between the two germline ends. Germline V gene lookup returns CDR1 MNHEY and CDR2 SVGAGI. Here the CDR3 DNA reads TGTGCCAGCAGGGAGGACAGCTCCTATAATTCACCCCTCCACTTT. As protein: CASREDSSYNSPLHF.

This clone has a handful of counts. The rearrangement links TRBV3-1 (or the pseudogene TRBV3-2) to TRBJ1-6; no clear D. V was trimmed by 4 bases and J by 7 bases, leaving 23 bases between them. CDR3 length equals 18 residues. Germline CDR1 reads LGHDT; CDR2 reads YNNKEL (reference sequence). CDR3 loop: CASSLSAAGQAENSPLHF. The CDR3, as DNA: TGTGCCAGCAGCCTTTCTGCCGCGGGCCAGGCGGAGAATTCACCCCTCCACTTT.

The chain is built from TRBV6-6 and TRBJ1-5, with D unclear. Trimming removed 2 bases from V and 2 bases from J, with 13 bases in between. Germline V CDR1 and CDR2: MNHNY, SVGAGI (reference sequence). This CDR3 spans 16 amino acids. The CDR3 region has the DNA TGTGCCAGCAGTTACGAGTCTGGGCAGGGCAATCAGCCCCAGCATTTT. Its protein product is CASSYESGQGNQPQHF.

The chain recombines TRBV4-3 with TRBJ2-7, with TRBD1 matching over 8 bases. V lost 0 bases, J lost 2 bases, and 6 bases stayed unmatched. The germline CDR1 and CDR2 sequences are LGHNA and YSLEER. This CDR3 spans 16 amino acids. The CDR3 loop is CASSQDSTGGTYEQYF. Written as DNA, the CDR3 is TGCGCCAGCAGCCAAGATTCAACAGGGGGAACCTACGAGCAGTACTTC.

V is TRBV5-1 and J is TRBJ2-1, with 15 positions matching TRBD2. The CDR3 spans 15 residues. With 4 bases clipped from V and 8 bases from J, the junction kept 4 bases outside the gene matches. The germline V gene encodes CDR1 SGHRS and CDR2 YFSETQ. The CDR3 loop reads CASSGGTSGRYEQFF. The CDR3 region has the DNA TGCGCCAGCAGCGGGGGGACTAGCGGGAGGTATGAGCAGTTCTTC. The complete variable domain, with remaining parts taken from reference TRBV5-1 and TRBJ2-1, reads KAGVTQTPRYLIKTRGQQVTLSCSPISGHRSVSWYQQTPGQGLQFLFEYFSETQRNKGNFPGRFSGRQFSNSRSEMNVSTLELGDSALYLCASSGGTSGRYEQFFGPGTRLTVL.

This chain links TRBV7-2 with TRBJ2-1; 9 bases map to TRBD2. Trimming cost V 5 bases and J 3 bases; bases outside gene matches: 11. Germline CDR1 and CDR2: SGHTA and FQGNSA. CDR3 length equals 17 residues. This CDR3 is CASSPLAGVGGYNEQFF. CDR3 in DNA: TGTGCCAGCAGCCCCTTAGCGGGAGTTGGGGGCTACAATGAGCAGTTCTTC.

The genes are TRBV24-1 and TRBJ2-5; the match to TRBD2 covers 12 bases. The V gene's germline CDR1 is KGHDR and CDR2 SFDVKD. V gave up 5 bases and J gave up 7 bases; unmatched junction bases: 10. There are 16 residues in the CDR3. As DNA, the CDR3 is TGTGCCACCAGTGCCAACCTAGCGGGAGGGCAGGGGACCCAGTACTTC. Protein: CATSANLAGGQGTQYF.

The rearrangement links TRBV18 to TRBJ2-7; D is ambiguous. Trimming pared 3 bases from V and 8 bases from J, leaving 14 bases between. Per the germline V gene, CDR1 is KGHSH and CDR2 is LQKENI. The CDR3 is made up of 13 amino acids. The DNA of the CDR3 is TGTGCCAGCTCACCGGTTATCGATACTCAGCAGTACTTC. This sequence encodes CASSPVIDTQQYF. The full variable domain, rest sourced from reference TRBV18 and TRBJ2-7, is NAGVMQNPRHLVRRRGQEARLRCSPMKGHSHVYWYRQLPEEGLKFMVYLQKENIIDESGMPKERFSAEFPKEGPSILRIQQVVRGDSAAYFCASSPVIDTQQYFGPGTRLTVT.

Written as DNA, the CDR3 is TGTGCCAGCAGCTTTGCCGGGACAGGACCTTACACAGATACGCAGTATTTT. Encoded protein: CASSFAGTGPYTDTQYF. The rearrangement links TRBV7-2 to TRBJ2-3; 8 positions agree with TRBD1. The J segment lost 2 bases and the V segment lost 3 bases, leaving 10 bases of the junction unmatched. The CDR3 is 17 amino acids. Germline V gives CDR1 SGHTA, CDR2 FQGNSA.

This clone was counted only a few times. The chain employs TRBV28 and TRBJ2-1; 8 bases align to TRBD1. After removal of 4 bases from V and 5 bases from J, the junction contained 4 bases not matched to a gene. This CDR3 contains 14 residues. Germline V gene sequence: CDR1 MDHEN, CDR2 SYDVKM. The CDR3 DNA reads as TGTGCCAGCAGTTCTCGACAGGGGCACAATGAGCAGTTCTTC. This codes for CASSSRQGHNEQFF.

About this clone: Other nucleotide sequences from this sample produce the same CDR3. The V call is TRBV10-3, the J call TRBJ2-1, with D possibly matching TRBD1 (6 bases). Germline V gene data show CDR1 as ENHRY and CDR2 as SYGVKD. The CDR3 is 12 residues long. With 4 bases removed from V and 5 bases from J, the gap between germline ends came to 6 bases. The CDR3 is CAISGTDNEQFF. CDR3 nucleotide sequence: TGTGCCATCAGTGGGACAGACAATGAGCAGTTCTTC.

The CDR3, as DNA: TGTGCCAGCAGCGTAGGCGGGTTAGCGGACCGAGGGGAGACCCAGTACTTC. Protein sequence: CASSVGGLADRGETQYF. The chain uses TRBV9 and TRBJ2-5; tentatively, D is TRBD2 (6 bases). The germline CDR1 and CDR2 sequences are SGDLS and YYNGEE. The CDR3 length is 17 residues. With 0 bases removed from V and 5 bases from J, the gap between germline ends came to 20 bases.

The gene calls are TRBV7-7 and TRBJ2-5, with a possible D match to TRBD1 (6 bases). The CDR3 length is 16 residues. The V and J ends lost 5 bases and 7 bases respectively, with 23 bases between them. From germline, CDR1 is SSHAT and CDR2 FNYEAQ (reference sequence). Here the CDR3 reads CASSMGVGAAGGTQYF. CDR3 nucleotide sequence: TGTGCCAGCAGCATGGGGGTGGGGGCCGCAGGTGGGACCCAGTACTTC.

The chain employs TRBV27 and TRBJ1-1, with 9 bases lining up with TRBD1. Germline trimming cut 4 bases from V and 6 bases from J; bases unmatched to any gene: 9. Germline V gives CDR1 MNHEY, CDR2 SMNVEV (reference sequence). This CDR3 is built from 15 residues. Written as DNA, the CDR3 is TGTGCCAGCAGTTCACCGGGACAGGGTTCACCTGAAGCTTTCTTT. Its protein is CASSSPGQGSPEAFF.

The rearrangement uses TRBV3-1 (or the pseudogene TRBV3-2) and TRBJ2-7; 8 bases map to TRBD2. V shed 1 base and J 2 bases; nucleotides not matched to a gene: 4. Germline CDR1 is LGHDT and CDR2 is YNNKEL (reference sequence). The CDR3 is 15 amino acids. CDR3 in DNA: TGTGCCAGCAGCCAAGGGTCGGGAGGGACCTACGAGCAGTACTTC. This sequence encodes CASSQGSGGTYEQYF.

The chain carries TRBV19 and TRBJ2-7; possibly TRBD1 for D (6 bases). Trimming pared 5 bases from V and 2 bases from J, leaving 16 bases between. Germline-derived CDR1 and CDR2 are LNHDA and SQIVND (reference sequence). The CDR3 contains 15 residues. CDR3 coding DNA: TGTGCCAGTAGTCTTGAGGACAGCTCAACCTACGAGCAGTACTTC. This gives the protein CASSLEDSSTYEQYF. Filled out from reference TRBV19 and TRBJ2-7, the complete variable domain reads DGGITQSPKYLFRKEGQNVTLSCEQNLNHDAMYWYRQDPGQGLRLIYYSQIVNDFQKGDIAEGYSVSREKKESFPLTVTSAQKNPTAFYLCASSLEDSSTYEQYFGPGTRLTVT.

This sequence joins TRBV7-9 and TRBJ1-2; a weak D match, TRBD1 (6 bases). CDR1 is SEHNR and CDR2 is FQNEAQ in the germline V gene (reference sequence). The CDR3 covers 13 residues. The ends were cut back, 5 bases at V and 9 bases at J, with 16 bases in the middle. The DNA of the CDR3 is TGTGCCAGCAGCATACAGGGCGGCGAGAGCTACACCTTC. Translated: CASSIQGGESYTF.